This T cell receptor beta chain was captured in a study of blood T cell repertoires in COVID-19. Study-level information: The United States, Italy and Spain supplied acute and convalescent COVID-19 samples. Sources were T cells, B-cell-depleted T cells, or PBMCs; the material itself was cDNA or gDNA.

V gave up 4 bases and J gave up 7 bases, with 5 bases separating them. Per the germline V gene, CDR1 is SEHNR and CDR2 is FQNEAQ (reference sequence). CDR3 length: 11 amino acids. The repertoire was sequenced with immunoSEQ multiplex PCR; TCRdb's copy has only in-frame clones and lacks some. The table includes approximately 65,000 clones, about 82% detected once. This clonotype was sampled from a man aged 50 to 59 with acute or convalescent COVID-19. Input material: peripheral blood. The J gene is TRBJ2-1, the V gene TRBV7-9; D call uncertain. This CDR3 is CASSSKNEQFF. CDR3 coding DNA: TGTGCCAGCAGCTCAAAAAATGAGCAGTTCTTC. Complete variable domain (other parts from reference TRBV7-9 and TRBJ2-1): DTGVSQNPRHKITKRGQNVTFRCDPISEHNRLYWYRQTLGQGPEFLTYFQNEAQLEKSRLLSDRFSAERPKGSFSTLEIQRTEQGDSAMYLCASSSKNEQFFGPGTRLTVL.